There are many counts of the clone carrying this T cell receptor (beta chain). This sample was taken from a study of T-cell reconstitution after alpha-beta-depleted transplantation in children. This sample's TCRbeta library carried unique molecular identifier barcodes. TCRdb independently ran MiXCR on the PCR reads; one entry per CDR3 protein. The sample carries fewer than 550,000 distinct CDR3 sequences, approximately 11% recorded once. The V gene's germline CDR1 is MDHEN and CDR2 SYDVKM. The ends lost 5 bases at V and 7 bases at J; junction bases unmatched: 8. The CDR3 contains 16 residues. This sequence was found in a human donor who donated a stem cell graft to a child with acute myeloid leukemia. Here the sequenced sample was PBMCs from the stem cell graft donor, taken from the stem cell graft. The chain recombines TRBV28 with TRBJ2-2; 12 positions agree with TRBD1. The CDR3 DNA follows: TGTGCCAGCAGTCCCCGGGACAGGGGGCATGTCGGGGAGCTGTTTTTT. Protein sequence: CASSPRDRGHVGELFF.